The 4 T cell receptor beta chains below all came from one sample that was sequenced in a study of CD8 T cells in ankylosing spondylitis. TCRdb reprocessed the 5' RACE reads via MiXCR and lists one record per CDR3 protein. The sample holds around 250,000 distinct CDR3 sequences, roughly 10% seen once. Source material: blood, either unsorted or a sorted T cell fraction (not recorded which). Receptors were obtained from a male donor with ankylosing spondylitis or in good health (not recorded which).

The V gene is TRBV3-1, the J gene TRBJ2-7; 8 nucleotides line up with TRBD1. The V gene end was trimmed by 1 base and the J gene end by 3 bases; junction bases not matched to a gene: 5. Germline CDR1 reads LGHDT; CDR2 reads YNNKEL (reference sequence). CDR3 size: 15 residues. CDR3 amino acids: CASSQVLQGGYEQYF. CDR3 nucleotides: TGTGCCAGCAGCCAAGTACTACAGGGGGGCTACGAGCAGTACTTC.

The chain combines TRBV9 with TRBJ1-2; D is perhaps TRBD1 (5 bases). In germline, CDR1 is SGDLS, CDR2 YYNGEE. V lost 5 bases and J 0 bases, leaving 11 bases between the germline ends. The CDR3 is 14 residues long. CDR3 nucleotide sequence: TGTGCCAGCAGGGGGTCGGGACCTAACTATGGCTACACCTTC. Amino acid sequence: CASRGSGPNYGYTF.

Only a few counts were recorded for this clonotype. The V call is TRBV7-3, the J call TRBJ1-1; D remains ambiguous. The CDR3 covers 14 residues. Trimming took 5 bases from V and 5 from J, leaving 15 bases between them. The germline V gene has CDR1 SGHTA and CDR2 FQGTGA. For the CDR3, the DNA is TGTGCCAGCAGCCAAGGGTCCGGAGGGACTGAAGCTTTCTTT. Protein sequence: CASSQGSGGTEAFF.

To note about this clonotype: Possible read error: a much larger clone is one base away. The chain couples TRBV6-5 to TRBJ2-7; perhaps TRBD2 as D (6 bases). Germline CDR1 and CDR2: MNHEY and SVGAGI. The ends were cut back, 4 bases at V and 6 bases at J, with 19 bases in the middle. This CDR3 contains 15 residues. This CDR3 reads CASSSNQAKGGEQYF. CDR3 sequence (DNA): TGTGCCAGCAGTTCTAACCAAGCCAAGGGAGGCGAGCAGTACTTC.